Shown below are 27 T cell receptor beta chains from a single sample sequenced in a study of early T cells in non-severe SARS-CoV-2 infection. TCRdb fed the 5' RACE reads into MiXCR, producing one record per CDR3 protein. The profile shows around 77,000 distinct CDR3 sequences, 10% to 15% of them singletons. Sequences were derived from whole blood, sampled at baseline. The receptors were sampled from an adult who was a healthcare worker with PCR-confirmed SARS-CoV-2 infection or an uninfected control (not recorded which). The donor label of this sample is uncertain.

The sample holds a few counts of this clonotype. The limits of the CDR3 on the DNA are not certain, so only TCRdb's listed CDR3 is given. The chain's CDR3 is CASSTSGATEAFF. The chain carries TRBV10-2 and TRBJ1-1; TRBD1 reflects the table's D call only, with no check against the DNA. Germline CDR1 is WSHSY and CDR2 is SAAADI. Ends included, the CDR3 has 13 residues.

The chain combines TRBV6-2 or TRBV6-3 with TRBJ2-7, with D perhaps matching TRBD1 or TRBD2 (5 bases each). V was clipped by 2 bases and J by 2 bases, with 16 bases between them. The CDR3 extends over 16 amino acids. Germline CDR1 and CDR2: MNHEY and SVGEGT. The CDR3 region is CASSYEQARGAYEQYF. The CDR3 DNA is TGTGCCAGCAGTTACGAACAGGCGAGAGGGGCCTACGAGCAGTACTTC.

The table lists this clonotype with a few counts. This chain joins TRBV7-3 and TRBJ2-6, with D unresolved. The V gene's germline CDR1 is SGHTA and CDR2 FQGTGA. Trimming took off 2 bases at V and 2 bases at J, with 4 bases between the two ends. The CDR3 is 14 amino acids. The CDR3 sequence is CASSLHAGANVLTF. In DNA form, the CDR3 reads TGTGCCAGCAGCTTACATGCTGGGGCCAACGTCCTGACTTTC. Based on the CDR3 plus reference TRBV7-3 and TRBJ2-6, the full variable domain is GAGVSQTPSNKVTEKGKYVELRCDPISGHTALYWYRQSLGQGPEFLIYFQGTGAADDSGLPNDRFFAVRPEGSVSTLKIQRTERGDSAVYLCASSLHAGANVLTFGAGSRLTVL.

This clonotype came up a few times. The chain carries TRBV2 and TRBJ1-3, with D unclear. The V end was cut by 5 bases, the J end by 6 bases, with 5 bases between. Germline CDR1 reads SNHLY; CDR2 reads FYNNEI. This CDR3 is 11 amino acids long. The CDR3 DNA is TGTGCCAGCAGTCCCTTAAACACCATATATTTT. This translates into CASSPLNTIYF. Complete variable domain (other parts from reference TRBV2 and TRBJ1-3): EPEVTQTPSHQVTQMGQEVILRCVPISNHLYFYWYRQILGQKVEFLVSFYNNEISEKSEIFDDQFSVERPDGSNFTLKIRSTKLEDSAMYFCASSPLNTIYFGEGSWLTVV.

V gene TRBV20-1 combines with J gene TRBJ2-7; D gene ambiguous. From germline, CDR1 is DFQATT and CDR2 SNEGSKA (reference sequence). V was shortened by 0 bases and J by 2 bases, with 8 bases between the two germline ends. This CDR3 spans 13 amino acids. CDR3 sequence: CSARDRVAYEQYF. The CDR3 region has the DNA TGCAGTGCTAGAGATCGGGTTGCCTACGAGCAGTACTTC.

This clonotype occurred many times. This chain links TRBV4-2 with TRBJ2-7; possible D gene TRBD1, 5 bases. The germline V gene has CDR1 LGHNA and CDR2 YNFKEQ. Trimming removed 2 bases from V and 7 bases from J, with 9 bases in between. The CDR3 loop spans 12 amino acids. CDR3 DNA sequence: TGTGCCAGCAGCCAAACAGGTGGGGAGCAGTACTTC. It specifies CASSQTGGEQYF.

In this sample, this clonotype turned up many times. The junction does not match germline at one end; this may be a read error. The genes are TRBV6-1 and TRBJ1-4; D perhaps matches TRBD1 (5 bases). CDR3 length equals 15 residues. Germline CDR1 is MNHNS and CDR2 is SASEGT. CDR3 protein: CASSDSAGPKEKLFF. The CDR3 DNA sequence: TGTGCCAGCAGTGATAGCGCGGGGCCTAAGGAAAAACTGTTTTTT.

The rearrangement uses TRBV6-7 and TRBJ1-1; D gene uncertain. TRBV6-7 falls under the ORF class, with uncertain function. V was trimmed by 4 bases and J by 2 bases, leaving 8 bases between them. The CDR3 covers 13 residues. The CDR3 coding sequence is TGTGCCAGCAGTTCCCCAGCTAACACTGAAGCTTTCTTT. Encoded protein: CASSSPANTEAFF.

This clonotype was counted a few times. The genes are TRBV7-3 and TRBJ2-6; TRBD1 matches 7 bases. The ends lost 7 bases at V and 3 bases at J; junction bases unmatched: 12. Germline CDR1 is SGHTA and CDR2 is FQGTGA. The CDR3 length is 17 residues. The chain's CDR3 is CASTRGGPLGGANVLTF. The CDR3 DNA sequence: TGTGCCAGCACCCGAGGGGGCCCCCTTGGTGGGGCCAACGTCCTGACTTTC.

The chain combines TRBV6-4 with TRBJ1-1, with 8 bases aligning to TRBD1. Germline lookup yields CDR1 MRHNA and CDR2 SNTAGT. V shed 0 bases, J shed 7 bases, and the junction held 16 bases outside the gene matches. This CDR3 has 18 residues. The DNA of the CDR3 is TGTGCCAGCAGTGACTCGAATTACGGACAGGGAGGCTACAGTGAAGCTTTCTTT. Translated, it gives CASSDSNYGQGGYSEAFF.

Points on this clonotype: Being one base from a much bigger clone, this may be a read error. V usage is TRBV6-1 and J usage is TRBJ1-2, with 7 bases that match TRBD1. The germline V gene has CDR1 MNHNS and CDR2 SASEGT. After removal of 2 bases from V and 4 bases from J, the junction contained 7 bases not matched to a gene. The CDR3 is 15 residues long. The CDR3 coding sequence is TGTGCCAGCAGTGAAAATACAGGGGAGGCCTATGGCTACACCTTC. The encoded protein is CASSENTGEAYGYTF.

The chain combines TRBV5-1 with TRBJ2-5, with unresolved D. Germline V CDR1 and CDR2: SGHRS, YFSETQ. V was trimmed by 0 bases and J by 4 bases, leaving 4 bases between them. There are 12 residues in the CDR3. The CDR3 region has the DNA TGCGCCAGCAGCTTGGCTATAGAGACCCAGTACTTC. Encoded protein: CASSLAIETQYF.

There are many counts of this clonotype. The chain has TRBV4-1 and TRBJ2-2; 9 bases fit TRBD2. V gave up 1 base and J gave up 7 bases; unmatched junction bases: 13. Looked up from germline, CDR1 is MGHRA and CDR2 is YSYEKL. CDR3 size: 18 residues. The CDR3 sequence: CASSQAQFGSGSYGELFF. The CDR3 nucleotides are TGCGCCAGCAGCCAAGCTCAATTTGGTAGCGGGAGCTACGGGGAGCTGTTTTTT.

This clonotype was seen more than once but under ten times. V is TRBV5-1 and J is TRBJ2-7; 8 nucleotides agree with TRBD1. V lost 4 bases, J lost 4 bases, and 7 bases stayed unmatched. The germline V gene encodes CDR1 SGHRS and CDR2 YFSETQ. CDR3 length equals 14 residues. CDR3 amino acids: CASSGTGQNYEQYF. CDR3 nucleotides: TGCGCCAGCAGCGGGACAGGCCAAAATTACGAGCAGTACTTC.

This clonotype is medium-sized within its sample. The chain couples TRBV3-2 to TRBJ2-5; TRBD2 is taken as the D call from the table, unchecked against the DNA. TRBV3-2 is tagged as a pseudogene. CDR3 length equals 15 residues. The CDR3 here is CASSGSGGLQETQYF. In DNA form, the CDR3 reads TGTGCCAGCAGCGGTAGCGGGGGGCTCCAAGAGACCCAGTACTTC.

This clonotype appeared many times. The CDR3 spells CASSRTTGGSGANVLTF. CDR3 nucleotides: TGTGCCAGCAGCCGAACTACGGGGGGCTCTGGGGCCAACGTCCTGACTTTC. The chain combines TRBV11-2 with TRBJ2-6, with 7 bases matching TRBD2. The V segment lost 5 bases and the J segment 0 bases; nucleotides outside the gene matches: 7. The germline V gene has CDR1 SGHAT and CDR2 FQNNGV. This CDR3 has 17 amino acids.

This chain uses TRBV20-1 with TRBJ2-5; 11 nucleotides align to TRBD2. The ends lost 3 bases at V and 4 bases at J; junction bases unmatched: 4. Germline V lookup: CDR1 DFQATT, CDR2 SNEGSKA (reference sequence). The CDR3 length is 14 residues. In nucleotides, the CDR3 is TGCAGTGCTAGGCGTAGCGGGGGGGGAGAGACCCAGTACTTC. This encodes CSARRSGGGETQYF.

A few counts support this clonotype. The rearrangement uses TRBV20-1 and TRBJ1-1; a weak D match, TRBD1 (6 bases). V was trimmed by 6 bases and J by 1 base, leaving 9 bases between them. The V gene's germline CDR1 is DFQATT and CDR2 SNEGSKA (reference sequence). The CDR3 extends over 12 amino acids. CDR3 nucleotide sequence: TGCAGTGCACCGGGACAGAACACTGAAGCTTTCTTT. Its protein product is CSAPGQNTEAFF.

This clonotype turned up a few times. The chain has TRBV6-2 or TRBV6-3 and TRBJ1-1; no clear D. The CDR3 runs 16 residues. CDR1 is MNHEY, CDR2 SVGEGT, per germline. Trimming stripped 6 bases from V and 0 bases from J, with 17 bases between. This CDR3 is CASSTSGRPLNTEAFF. The CDR3, as DNA: TGTGCCAGCAGCACCAGCGGTAGACCACTGAACACTGAAGCTTTCTTT.

A remark on this clonotype: A single base separates this from a much larger clone, so it may be a read error. The CDR3 DNA reads TGTGCCAACAGCTTAACCCCGCGCATCTCCTACAATGAGCAGTTCTTC. It translates to CANSLTPRISYNEQFF. The chain links TRBV7-6 to TRBJ2-1; no firm D call. The CDR3 contains 16 residues. The germline V gene encodes CDR1 SGHVS and CDR2 FNYEAQ.

The chain has TRBV5-6 and TRBJ1-6; 7 bases are shared with TRBD1. The CDR3 sequence is 14 residues long. Unmatched junction bases numbered 3, after V lost 0 bases and J lost 9 bases. CDR1 is SGHDT, CDR2 YYEEEE, per germline. The DNA of the CDR3 is TGTGCCAGCAGCTTGGAAGGGGGCACTTCACCCCTCCACTTT. The encoded protein is CASSLEGGTSPLHF.

A few counts support this clonotype. The chain uses TRBV2 and TRBJ2-3, with TRBD2 matching over 10 bases. The CDR3 sequence is 13 residues long. In germline, CDR1 is SNHLY, CDR2 FYNNEI. The trim removed 6 bases at V and 5 bases at J, leaving 2 bases unmatched. The CDR3 sequence: CASRRLAGDTQYF. The CDR3 bases are TGTGCCAGCAGGAGACTAGCGGGAGATACGCAGTATTTT.

This clonotype was seen many times. The chain recombines TRBV5-8 with TRBJ2-3; 9 bases match TRBD2. This CDR3 has 15 amino acids. Germline assignment: CDR1 SGHTS and CDR2 YDEGEE. J was trimmed by 0 bases and V by 4 bases; bases with no gene match: 3. The CDR3 bases are TGTGCCAGCAGCCCGGGACTAGCTAGCACAGATACGCAGTATTTT. Encoded protein: CASSPGLASTDTQYF.

This clonotype appeared a few times. This chain connects TRBV5-1 to TRBJ1-1, with D possibly TRBD1 on 6 matching bases. The CDR3 length is 14 residues. Deletions cut 2 bases from V and 10 bases from J, with 18 bases between. The germline V gene has CDR1 SGHRS and CDR2 YFSETQ. This CDR3 is CASSLLTGGNGAFF. CDR3 DNA: TGCGCCAGCAGCTTACTGACAGGCGGCAACGGAGCTTTCTTT.

In its sample, this clonotype was seen a few times. The rearrangement uses TRBV12-3 or TRBV12-4 and TRBJ2-1, with a tentative D call TRBD2 (5 bases). The V end lost 3 bases, the J end lost 9 bases, and 15 bases lay between the germline ends. This CDR3 has 14 residues. The CDR3 loop reads CASSFTPSNGEQFF. In DNA form, the CDR3 reads TGTGCCAGCAGTTTTACGCCTAGCAACGGTGAGCAGTTCTTC.

Ten or more counts support this clonotype. The chain links TRBV13 to TRBJ2-1; 8 bases are shared with TRBD2. Germline V gene data show CDR1 as PRHDT and CDR2 as FYEKMQ (reference sequence). The CDR3 loop spans 14 amino acids. J was trimmed by 8 bases and V by 5 bases; bases with no gene match: 8. The CDR3 sequence: CASSPRTSIYEQFF. The CDR3 bases are TGTGCCAGCAGCCCCAGGACTAGCATCTATGAGCAGTTCTTC. The whole variable domain, remainder taken from reference TRBV13 and TRBJ2-1, is AAGVIQSPRHLIKEKRETATLKCYPIPRHDTVYWYQQGPGQDPQFLISFYEKMQSDKGSIPDRFSAQQFSDYHSELNMSSLELGDSALYFCASSPRTSIYEQFFGPGTRLTVL.

This clonotype showed up many times. This rearrangement joins TRBV11-2 to TRBJ1-2; no reliable D call. This CDR3 contains 14 residues. The germline V gene has CDR1 SGHAT and CDR2 FQNNGV. Trimming removed 1 base from V and 4 bases from J, with 10 bases in between. The CDR3 loop reads CASSLGGTGYGYTF. The CDR3 DNA reads TGTGCCAGCAGCTTAGGTGGTACCGGCTATGGCTACACCTTC.